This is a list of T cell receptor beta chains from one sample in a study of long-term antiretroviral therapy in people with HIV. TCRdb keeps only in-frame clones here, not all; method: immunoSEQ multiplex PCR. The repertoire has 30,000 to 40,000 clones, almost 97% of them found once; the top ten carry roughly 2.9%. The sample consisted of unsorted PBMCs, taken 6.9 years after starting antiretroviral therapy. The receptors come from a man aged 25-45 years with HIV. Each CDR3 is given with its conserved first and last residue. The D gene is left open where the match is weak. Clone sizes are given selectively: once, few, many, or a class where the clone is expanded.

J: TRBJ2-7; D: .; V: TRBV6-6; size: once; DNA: TGTGCCAGCAGTTACCCCCAGGGCGAGCAGTACTTC; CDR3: CASSYPQGEQYF
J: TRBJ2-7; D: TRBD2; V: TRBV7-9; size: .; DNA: TGTGCCAGCAGCGAACGGACTAGCGGGACTTCAACCTACGAGCAGTACTTC; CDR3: CASSERTSGTSTYEQYF
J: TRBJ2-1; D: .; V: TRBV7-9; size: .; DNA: TGTGCCAGCAGCGTACAGGTAGGACGAAATGAGCAGTTCTTC; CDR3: CASSVQVGRNEQFF
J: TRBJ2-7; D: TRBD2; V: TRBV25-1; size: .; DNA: TGTGCCAGCAGTGAATCGGGAGGGGCCTACGAGCAGTACTTC; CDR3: CASSESGGAYEQYF
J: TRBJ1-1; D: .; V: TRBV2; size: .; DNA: TGTGCCAGCAGGAGGGGAGAACGGTGGGGGGGCACTGAAGCTTTCTTT; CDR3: CASRRGERWGGTEAFF
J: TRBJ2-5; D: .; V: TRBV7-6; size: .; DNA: TGTGCCAGCAGCCCAATCGGACTCGAGGGCCCCGGGACCCAGTACTTC; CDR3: CASSPIGLEGPGTQYF
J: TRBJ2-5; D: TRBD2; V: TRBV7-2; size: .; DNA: TGTGCCAGCAGCTTAGAAGGACTAGCGGGAGTTGTTGAGACCCAGTACTTC; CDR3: CASSLEGLAGVVETQYF
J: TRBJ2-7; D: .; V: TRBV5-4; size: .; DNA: TGTGCCAGCAGCTTGGACCTTTCCGAGCAGTACTTC; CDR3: CASSLDLSEQYF
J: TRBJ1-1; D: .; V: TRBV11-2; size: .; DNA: TGTGCCAGCAGCTTAGGGGTTTACATGAACACTGAAGCTTTCTTT; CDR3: CASSLGVYMNTEAFF
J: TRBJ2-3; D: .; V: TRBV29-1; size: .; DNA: TGCAGCGCTCCGTGGACAGGCACAGATACGCAGTATTTT; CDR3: CSAPWTGTDTQYF
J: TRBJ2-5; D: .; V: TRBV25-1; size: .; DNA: TGTGCCAGCAGTGAATCAGGGACACCGAGGGAGACCCAGTACTTC; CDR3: CASSESGTPRETQYF
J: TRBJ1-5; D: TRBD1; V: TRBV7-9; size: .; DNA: TGTGCCAGCAGCTACGGGACAGGGGCTGGGGGGGCTCAGCCCCAGCATTTT; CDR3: CASSYGTGAGGAQPQHF
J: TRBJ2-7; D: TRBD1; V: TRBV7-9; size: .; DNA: TGTGCCAGCAGCTTCCGGGACAGGAGCTACGAGCAGTACTTC; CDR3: CASSFRDRSYEQYF
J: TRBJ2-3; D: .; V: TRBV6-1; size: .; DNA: TGTGCCAGCAGAAACCGGGACCTCAGGGATACGCAGTATTTT; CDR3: CASRNRDLRDTQYF
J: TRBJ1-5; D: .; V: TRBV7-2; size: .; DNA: TGTGCCAGCAGCCGACAGGATAGCAATCAGCCCCAGCATTTT; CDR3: CASSRQDSNQPQHF
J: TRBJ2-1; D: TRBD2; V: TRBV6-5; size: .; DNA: TGTGCCAGCAGTTACGGTACTAGCGGGAGGCGTGAGCAGTTCTTC; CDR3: CASSYGTSGRREQFF
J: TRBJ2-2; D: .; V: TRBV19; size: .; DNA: TGTGCCAGTACCCTCAGGGAACTTCCAGGGAAATTGGGGAACACCGGGGAGCTGTTTTTT; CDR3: CASTLRELPGKLGNTGELFF
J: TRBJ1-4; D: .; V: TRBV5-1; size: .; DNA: TGCGCCAGCAGTCAGACCGCCCAGGGAGGAGATGAAAAACTGTTTTTT; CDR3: CASSQTAQGGDEKLFF
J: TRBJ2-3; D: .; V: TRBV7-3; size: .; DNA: TGTGCCAGCAGCTTAACTAGCGCGGACGGCGATACGCAGTATTTT; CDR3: CASSLTSADGDTQYF
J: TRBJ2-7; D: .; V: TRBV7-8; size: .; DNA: TGTGCCAGCAGCGTCCGGGACGACTCCTACGAGCAGTACTTC; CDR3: CASSVRDDSYEQYF
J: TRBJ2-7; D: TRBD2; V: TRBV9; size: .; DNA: TGTGCCAGCAGTTTTAGCGGGGCACCCTCCTACGAGCAGTACTTC; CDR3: CASSFSGAPSYEQYF
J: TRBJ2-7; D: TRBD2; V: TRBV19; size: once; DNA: TGTGCCAGTAGTATGCGGAACCGGGGGGGCGAGCAGTACTTC; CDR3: CASSMRNRGGEQYF
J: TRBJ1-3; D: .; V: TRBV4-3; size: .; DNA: TGCGCCAGCAGCCAAGAAAGGGAAAACACCATATATTTT; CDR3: CASSQERENTIYF
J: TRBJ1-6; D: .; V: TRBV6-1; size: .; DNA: TGTGCCAGTAAGGAAGGACAGACCTATAATTCACCCCTCCACTTT; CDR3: CASKEGQTYNSPLHF
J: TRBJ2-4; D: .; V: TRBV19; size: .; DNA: TGTGCCAGTAGTCTAGACAGGCAGAGAAACATTCAGTACTTC; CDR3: CASSLDRQRNIQYF
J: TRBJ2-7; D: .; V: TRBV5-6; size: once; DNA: TGTGCCAGCAGCTCGGAACAAGCCCTCGGCGAGCAGTACTTC; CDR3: CASSSEQALGEQYF
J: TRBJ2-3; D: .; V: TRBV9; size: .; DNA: TGTGCCAGCAGCGACCCCGTCAAGGGGTTTGGCACAGATACGCAGTATTTT; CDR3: CASSDPVKGFGTDTQYF
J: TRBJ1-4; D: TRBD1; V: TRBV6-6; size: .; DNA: TGTGCCAGCAGTATAGACAGGGGAGGAAGACTGTTTTTT; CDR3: CASSIDRGGRLFF
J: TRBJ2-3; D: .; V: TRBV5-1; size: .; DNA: TGCGCCAGCAGTGGGTCCGATACGCAGTATTTT; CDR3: CASSGSDTQYF
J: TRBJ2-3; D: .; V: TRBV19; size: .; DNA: TGTGCCACGAACGGAGGGCTTTTAGGAGATACGCAGTATTTT; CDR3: CATNGGLLGDTQYF
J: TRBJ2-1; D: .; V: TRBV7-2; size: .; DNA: TGTGCCAGCAGCTTACTGGGACGGCAGTTCTTC; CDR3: CASSLLGRQFF
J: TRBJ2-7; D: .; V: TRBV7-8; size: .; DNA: TGTGCCAGCAGCTTAGTGGTGGGAGGCTACGAGCAGTACTTC; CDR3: CASSLVVGGYEQYF
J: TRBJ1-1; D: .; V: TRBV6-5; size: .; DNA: TGTGCCAGCAGTTACTCTCGGACAGTTACTGCTAAAGCTTTCTTT; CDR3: CASSYSRTVTAKAFF
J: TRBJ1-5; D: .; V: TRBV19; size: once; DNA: TGTGCCAGTATGCTGGGGGCAGGCAATCAGCCCCAGCATTTT; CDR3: CASMLGAGNQPQHF
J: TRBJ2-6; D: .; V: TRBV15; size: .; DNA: TGTGCCACCAGCGGAAAACAGGGATCGGGGGCCAACGTCCTGACTTTC; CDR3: CATSGKQGSGANVLTF
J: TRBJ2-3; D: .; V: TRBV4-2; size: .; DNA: TGTGCCAGCAGCCAAGAGGGCGAGGTCACAGATACGCAGTATTTT; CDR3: CASSQEGEVTDTQYF
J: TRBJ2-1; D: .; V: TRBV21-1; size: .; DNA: TGTGCCAGCGCTTTATCGACGATCGGACGGCCACCCTACAATGAGCAGTTCTTC; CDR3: CASALSTIGRPPYNEQFF
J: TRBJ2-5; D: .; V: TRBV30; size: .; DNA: TGTGCCTGGAGGTTGGGTAATCAAGAGACCCAGTACTTC; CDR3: CAWRLGNQETQYF
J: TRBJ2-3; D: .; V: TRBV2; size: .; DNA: TGTGCCAGCCCCAAAACGGGTGGCACCGGATATGCACAGGCAGATACGCAGTATTTT; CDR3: CASPKTGGTGYAQADTQYF
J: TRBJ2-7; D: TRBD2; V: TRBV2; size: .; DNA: TGTGCCAGCAGTGCCCTCTCGGGAGGCGGCTACGAGCAGTACTTC; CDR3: CASSALSGGGYEQYF
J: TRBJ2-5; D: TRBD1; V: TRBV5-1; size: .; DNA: TGCGCCAGCAGCCAAGAACAGGGGGCTGCGGAGACCCAGTACTTC; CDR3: CASSQEQGAAETQYF
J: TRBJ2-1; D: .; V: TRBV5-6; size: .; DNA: TGTGCCAGCAGCCCAAGGGGGGACCCCGGGGGTGAGCAGTTCTTC; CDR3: CASSPRGDPGGEQFF
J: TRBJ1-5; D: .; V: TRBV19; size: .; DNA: TGTGCCAGTAGTATCGGGGGACATAATCAGCCCCAGCATTTT; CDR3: CASSIGGHNQPQHF
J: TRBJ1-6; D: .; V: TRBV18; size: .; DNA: TGTGCCAGCTCACCCGACCGGAGGGACTCACCCCTCCACTTT; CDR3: CASSPDRRDSPLHF